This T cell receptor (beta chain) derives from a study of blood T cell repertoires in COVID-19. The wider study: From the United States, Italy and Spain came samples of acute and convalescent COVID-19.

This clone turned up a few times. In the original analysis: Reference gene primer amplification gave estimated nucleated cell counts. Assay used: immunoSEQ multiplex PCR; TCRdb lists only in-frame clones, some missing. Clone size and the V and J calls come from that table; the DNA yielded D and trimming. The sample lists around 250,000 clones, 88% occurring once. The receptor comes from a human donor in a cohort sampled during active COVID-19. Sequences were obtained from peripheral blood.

Here the CDR3 DNA reads TGTGCCAGCAGCCAAGATTTGGGCCGGGGCCAGCATTTT. Encoded protein: CASSQDLGRGQHF. The chain combines TRBV3-1 (or the pseudogene TRBV3-2) with TRBJ1-5; D gene uncertain. CDR1 is LGHDT, CDR2 YNNKEL, per germline (reference sequence). V was trimmed by 0 bases and J by 12 bases, leaving 12 bases between them. The CDR3 spans 13 residues.